The 14 T cell receptor beta chains given below trace back to one sample, sequenced in a study of cytomegalovirus exposure and HLA in healthy donors. Use of 60 Vbeta and 13 Jbeta primers characterized the PCR. Libraries were prepared by immunoSEQ multiplex PCR; TCRdb keeps only in-frame clonotypes and omits some of them. The table has about 150,000 clones, 70% to 90% seen once. Source material: PBMCs. These receptors all come from a woman between 40 and 55 years old in good health and CMV-seropositive.

The chain is built from TRBV10-2 and TRBJ2-7, with 7 positions matching TRBD2. The V gene's germline CDR1 is WSHSY and CDR2 SAAADI. This CDR3 contains 14 residues. With V trimmed by 6 bases and J by 2 bases, 7 bases remained unmatched. CDR3 bases: TGCGCCAGCAGGAACACGGGAGGCGCCTACGAGCAGTACTTC. Protein product: CASRNTGGAYEQYF.

The CDR3 sequence: CASSEALKGEKLFF. CDR3 nucleotide sequence: TGTGCCAGCAGTGAAGCGCTTAAGGGGGAAAAACTGTTTTTT. The chain uses TRBV2 and TRBJ1-4; a possible D gene is TRBD1 (5 bases). The CDR3 consists of 14 residues. The V gene lost 0 bases and the J gene lost 8 bases, with 10 bases spanning the gap. Germline assignment: CDR1 SNHLY and CDR2 FYNNEI. Supplemented by reference TRBV2 and TRBJ1-4, the full variable domain reads EPEVTQTPSHQVTQMGQEVILRCVPISNHLYFYWYRQILGQKVEFLVSFYNNEISEKSEIFDDQFSVERPDGSNFTLKIRSTKLEDSAMYFCASSEALKGEKLFFGSGTQLSVL.

V gene TRBV5-1 combines with J gene TRBJ1-2, with D perhaps TRBD1 (6 bases). V was clipped by 4 bases and J by 2 bases, with 18 bases between them. The CDR3 runs to 16 residues. The germline V gene has CDR1 SGHRS and CDR2 YFSETQ. CDR3 sequence reads: CASSTTSGTTNYGYTF. DNA of the CDR3: TGCGCCAGCAGCACCACCTCCGGGACAACAAACTATGGCTACACCTTC.

V and J are TRBV10-3 and TRBJ2-7; 7 bases map to TRBD2. V lost 4 bases to trimming and J lost 4 bases; unmatched junction nucleotides: 7. The V gene's germline CDR1 is ENHRY and CDR2 SYGVKD. The length of the CDR3 is 14 residues. The DNA for the CDR3 is TGTGCCATCAGTGTAGTAGCGGGTCTTTACGAGCAGTACTTC. As protein: CAISVVAGLYEQYF.

The V call is TRBV6-5, the J call TRBJ1-1; D not resolved. V dropped 2 bases and J dropped 1 base, with 5 bases sitting between them. Looked up from germline, CDR1 is MNHEY and CDR2 is SVGAGI. CDR3 length: 13 amino acids. The CDR3 sequence: CASSYGGNTEAFF. The CDR3 DNA follows: TGTGCCAGCAGTTACGGCGGGAACACTGAAGCTTTCTTT.

The J gene is TRBJ1-1, the V gene TRBV13; no firm D call. The germline CDR1 and CDR2 sequences are PRHDT and FYEKMQ (reference sequence). The CDR3 is made up of 16 amino acids. V lost 4 bases, J lost 1 base, and 16 bases lay in between. Here the CDR3 DNA reads TGTGCCAGCAGCTACTCCGCGACGGGGAAGAACACTGAAGCTTTCTTT. It translates to CASSYSATGKNTEAFF.

The genes are TRBV19 and TRBJ2-6; D is uncertain. Germline V CDR1 and CDR2: LNHDA, SQIVND (reference sequence). There are 13 residues in the CDR3. Trimming left V 8 bases short and J 4 bases short, with 9 bases between. CDR3 loop: CASGTKGANVLTF. Written as DNA, the CDR3 is TGTGCCAGTGGAACTAAGGGGGCCAACGTCCTGACTTTC.

The chain carries TRBV28 and TRBJ2-1; 8 nucleotides align to TRBD2. V shed 4 bases, J shed 6 bases, and the junction held 11 bases outside the gene matches. This CDR3 has 16 amino acids. Germline CDR1 reads MDHEN; CDR2 reads SYDVKM. The CDR3 sequence is CASSSLAGGAPNEQFF. The CDR3 nucleotides read TGTGCCAGCAGTTCCTTAGCCGGGGGGGCCCCCAATGAGCAGTTCTTC.

The J gene is TRBJ2-7, the V gene TRBV7-9; 7 nucleotides match TRBD2. V was pared by 2 bases and J by 3 bases, with 4 bases of the junction left unmatched. This CDR3 region has 14 residues. Looked up from germline, CDR1 is SEHNR and CDR2 is FQNEAQ (reference sequence). The CDR3 region is CASSLQAGLYEQYF. The CDR3 nucleotides are TGTGCCAGCAGCTTACAAGCGGGACTCTACGAGCAGTACTTC.

This chain connects TRBV29-1 to TRBJ2-5; the match to TRBD2 covers 10 bases. The J call is doubtful: the DNA matches TRBJ2-7 better. In germline, CDR1 is SQVTM, CDR2 ANQGSEA. This CDR3 is built from 16 residues. CDR3 nucleotide sequence: TGCAGCGTTTTCGGACTAGCGGTGGGAGGCTCCTACGAGCAGTACTTC. It is translated as CSVFGLAVGGSYEQYF.

This clone was seen a handful of times. This chain connects TRBV4-2 to TRBJ2-7, with D maybe TRBD2 (6 bases). CDR3 length: 15 amino acids. The ends were cut back, 1 base at V and 4 bases at J, with 14 bases in the middle. CDR1 and CDR2 (germline): LGHNA, YNFKEQ. In nucleotides, the CDR3 is TGTGCCAGCAGCCAAGCTGTCGGGAGAAGTTACGAGCAGTACTTC. The encoded protein is CASSQAVGRSYEQYF.

The sample holds a few counts of this clone. The CDR3 sequence: CASSLAAGITDTQYF. CDR3 nucleotides: TGTGCCAGCAGCTTAGCGGCAGGGATCACAGATACGCAGTATTTT. The chain recombines TRBV7-9 with TRBJ2-3, with D tentatively TRBD1 (5 bases). The CDR3 length is 15 residues. Looked up from germline, CDR1 is SEHNR and CDR2 is FQNEAQ (reference sequence). V dropped 0 bases and J dropped 2 bases, with 9 bases sitting between them.

The chain links TRBV7-8 to TRBJ2-2, with a weak D call TRBD1 (6 bases). V lost 1 base and J 4 bases, leaving 10 bases between the germline ends. The CDR3 consists of 15 residues. Germline CDR1 is SGHVS and CDR2 is FQNEAQ. The CDR3: CASSLVAGVTGELFF. The CDR3 DNA reads as TGTGCCAGCAGCTTAGTGGCAGGGGTCACCGGGGAGCTGTTTTTT.

This chain links TRBV30 with TRBJ2-5, with a weak D call TRBD1 (7 bases). CDR1 is GTSNPN and CDR2 is SVGIG in the germline V gene (reference sequence). CDR3 length: 14 amino acids. V lost 0 bases to trimming and J lost 5 bases, with 13 bases between them. CDR3 bases: TGTGCCTGGAGTGTAGGAGGGGGCAGGGAGACCCAGTACTTC. Protein sequence: CAWSVGGGRETQYF.